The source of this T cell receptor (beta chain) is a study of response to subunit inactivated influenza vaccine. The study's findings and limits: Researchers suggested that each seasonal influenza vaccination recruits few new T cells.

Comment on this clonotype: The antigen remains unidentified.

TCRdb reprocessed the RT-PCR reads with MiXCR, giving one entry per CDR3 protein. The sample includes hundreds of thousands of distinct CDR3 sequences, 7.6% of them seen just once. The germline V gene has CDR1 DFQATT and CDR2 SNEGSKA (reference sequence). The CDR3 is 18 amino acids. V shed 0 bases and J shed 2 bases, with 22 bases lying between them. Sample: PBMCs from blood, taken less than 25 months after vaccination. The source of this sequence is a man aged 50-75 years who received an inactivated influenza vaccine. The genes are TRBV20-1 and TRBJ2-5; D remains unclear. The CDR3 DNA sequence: TGCAGTGCTAGAGATAAGGCGTTCCCTAGGAGTCAGCAAGAGACCCAGTACTTC. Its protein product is CSARDKAFPRSQQETQYF.